Below, one TCR beta chain is given with its context. Its antigen is as yet unknown. The missing CDR3 end, 3 residues past where the read stops, is filled in from the germline J gene. The data stem from a study of T cells in women clearing cervical HPV infection. Across the study: Controls gave blood once infection was undetectable; cases at lesion identification. Study findings and constraints: Controls had more TRBV6-7 (around 0.15%) than cases (roughly 0.11%). Cases and controls were distinguished at AUC approximately 0.81 by richness and V genes.

Sequencing was performed with immunoSEQ multiplex PCR; in TCRdb, only in-frame clones are kept and a portion is missing. This table lists tens of thousands of clones. Dot-blot hybridization genotyped cervical HPV amplified with MY09/MY11 PCR. The CDR3 has 14 residues. Germline values: CDR1 SSHAT, CDR2 FNYEAQ (reference sequence). This TCR was recovered from a woman aged 18-70 years with a cervical HPV16 infection that either progressed to CIN3+ or cleared (not recorded which). This chain uses TRBV7-7 with TRBJ1-2, with TRBD1 matching over 7 bases. Sequencing used blood buffy coat. CDR3 region: CASSSDRDRDTYTF. Partial CDR3 DNA: TGTGCCAGCAGCTCCGACAGGGACCGGGATACC.